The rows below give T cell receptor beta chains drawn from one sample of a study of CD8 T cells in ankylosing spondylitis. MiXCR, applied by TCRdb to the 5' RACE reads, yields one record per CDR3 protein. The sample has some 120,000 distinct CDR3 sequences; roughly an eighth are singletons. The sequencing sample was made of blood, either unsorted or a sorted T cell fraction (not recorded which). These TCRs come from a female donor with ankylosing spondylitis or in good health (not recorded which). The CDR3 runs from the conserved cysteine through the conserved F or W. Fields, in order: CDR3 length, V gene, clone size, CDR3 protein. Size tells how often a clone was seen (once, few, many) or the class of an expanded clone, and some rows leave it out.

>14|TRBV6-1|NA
CASSDGQGAQPQHF
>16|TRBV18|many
CASSPWDRGDRTEAFF
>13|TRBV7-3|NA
CASSPGPTEEQFF
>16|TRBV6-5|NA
CASSYTTGWFVNEQFF
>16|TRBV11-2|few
CASRVWGEGPSNEQFF
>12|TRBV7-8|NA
CASSPFNQPQHF
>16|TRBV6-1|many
CASIEDRASIPYGYTF
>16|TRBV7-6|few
CASSLQRPANTGELFF
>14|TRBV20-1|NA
CSAEQGSGANVLTF
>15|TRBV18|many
CASSPPGQATDTQYF
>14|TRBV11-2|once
CASSPAGTNYEQYF
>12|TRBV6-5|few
CASSSGTGRFDF
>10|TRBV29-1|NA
CSVGVDTQSF
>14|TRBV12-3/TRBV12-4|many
CEGWLAKVQETQYF
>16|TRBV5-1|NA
CASSQFTAANTGKLFF
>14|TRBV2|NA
CASTGVYSSYEQYF
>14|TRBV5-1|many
CASKLAGAHDEQFF
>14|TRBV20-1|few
CSASYRDRSYEQYF
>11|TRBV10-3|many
CAIRDDNEQFF
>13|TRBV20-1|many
CSARDFSGNTIYF
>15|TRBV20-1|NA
CSARDPGAHTDTQYF
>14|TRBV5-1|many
CASSSGTTPGELFF
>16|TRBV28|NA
CASRRRISGYTDTQYF
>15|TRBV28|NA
CASSSTGLATNIQYF
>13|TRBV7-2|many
CASSSGDGYEQYF
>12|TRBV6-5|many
CASTDRVDIQYF
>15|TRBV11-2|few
CASSPRAGVVGELFF
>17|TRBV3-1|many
CASSQETTGATAYEQYF
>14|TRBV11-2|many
CASSLERNTGELFF
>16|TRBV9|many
CASSVFRDRGLNEQFF
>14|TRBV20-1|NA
CSASPVGPTYEQYF
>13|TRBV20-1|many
CSARWVDTDTQYF
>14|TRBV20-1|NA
CSARVSGGGTEAFF
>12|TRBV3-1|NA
CASSRTNSRQFF
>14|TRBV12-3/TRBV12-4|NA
CASALQESNQPQHF